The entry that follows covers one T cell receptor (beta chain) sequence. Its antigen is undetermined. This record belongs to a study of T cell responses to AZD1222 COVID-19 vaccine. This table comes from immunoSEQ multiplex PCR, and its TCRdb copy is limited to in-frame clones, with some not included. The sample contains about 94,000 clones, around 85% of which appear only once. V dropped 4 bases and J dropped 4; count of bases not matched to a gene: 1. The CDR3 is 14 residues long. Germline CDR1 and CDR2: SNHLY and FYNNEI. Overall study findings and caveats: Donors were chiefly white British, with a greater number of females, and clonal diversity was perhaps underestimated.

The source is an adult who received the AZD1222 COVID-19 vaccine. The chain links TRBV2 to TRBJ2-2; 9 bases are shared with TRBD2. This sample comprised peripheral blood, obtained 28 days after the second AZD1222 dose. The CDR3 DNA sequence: TGTGCCAGCAGTGTAGCGGGAGTCACCGGGGAGCTGTTTTTT. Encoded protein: CASSVAGVTGELFF.